The clone carrying this T cell receptor (beta chain) was detected only a few times. This sample is part of a study of blood T cell repertoires in COVID-19. At the level of the study: Specimens from acute and convalescent COVID-19 originated in the United States, Italy and Spain. In each case, the material was cDNA or gDNA derived from T cells, B-cell-depleted T cells, or PBMCs.

This CDR3 is 14 amino acids long. The V segment lost 4 bases and the J segment 6 bases; nucleotides outside the gene matches: 3. Germline CDR1 and CDR2: LGHNA and YNFKEQ. Original processing notes: Reference gene primer amplification gave estimated nucleated cell counts. Profiling relied on immunoSEQ multiplex PCR, and the TCRdb table lists in-frame clones only, not all of them. V and J calls and clone size are given by that table; D and trimming were obtained from the DNA. The sample lists approximately 60,000 clones, about four fifths occurring once. This chain links TRBV4-2 with TRBJ1-6, with TRBD1 matching over 7 bases. Sample: peripheral blood. This receptor was taken from an older woman with acute or convalescent COVID-19. CDR3: CASSPGQINSPLHF. In nucleotides, the CDR3 is TGTGCCAGCAGCCCGGGACAGATTAATTCACCCCTCCACTTT.